One and the same sample provided the 25 T cell receptor beta chains below, sequenced in a study of cytomegalovirus exposure and HLA in healthy donors. This PCR relied on a set of 60 Vbeta primers and 13 Jbeta primers. The protocol was immunoSEQ multiplex PCR, while the TCRdb copy is restricted to in-frame clones and leaves out a portion. The table for this sample gives around 120,000 clones. The sample comprised PBMCs. The receptor set was obtained from a man aged 50 to 60 in good health and CMV-seronegative.

The rearrangement links TRBV30 to TRBJ2-5; 8 positions match TRBD1. V dropped 2 bases and J dropped 2; count of bases not matched to a gene: 7. Germline lookup yields CDR1 GTSNPN and CDR2 SVGIG (reference sequence). The CDR3 spans 15 residues. Written as DNA, the CDR3 is TGTGCCTGGAGTTACACCGGGACAGGACAAGAGACCCAGTACTTC. Its translation: CAWSYTGTGQETQYF.

The chain employs TRBV2 and TRBJ1-5, with D perhaps matching TRBD1 (5 bases). Trimming pared 6 bases from V and 3 bases from J, leaving 15 bases between. CDR3 length equals 15 residues. Germline V gene data show CDR1 as SNHLY and CDR2 as FYNNEI. The chain's CDR3 is CASSRTDKFNQPQHF. The DNA for the CDR3 is TGTGCCAGCAGCCGAACGGACAAATTCAATCAGCCCCAGCATTTT.

A remark on this clone: At the DNA level, this CDR3 is encoded by other sequences in the same sample as well. The rearrangement joins TRBV25-1 to TRBJ1-1; 7 nucleotides line up with TRBD1. Germline V CDR1 and CDR2: MGHDK, SYGVNS. Unmatched junction bases numbered 7, after V lost 4 bases and J lost 2 bases. This CDR3 spans 15 amino acids. DNA for the CDR3: TGTGCCAGCAGTGGGCCGACAGGGCCTAACACTGAAGCTTTCTTT. As protein: CASSGPTGPNTEAFF.

The rearrangement links TRBV28 to TRBJ2-7; 9 bases are shared with TRBD2. The CDR3 sequence is 14 residues long. Germline V gene data show CDR1 as MDHEN and CDR2 as SYDVKM. V lost 6 bases, J lost 4 bases, and 7 bases stayed unmatched. CDR3 residues: CASRALAGNYEQYF. The CDR3 DNA reads TGTGCCAGCAGAGCTCTAGCGGGGAATTACGAGCAGTACTTC. The whole variable domain, filled in from reference TRBV28 and TRBJ2-7, reads DVKVTQSSRYLVKRTGEKVFLECVQDMDHENMFWYRQDPGLGLRLIYFSYDVKMKEKGDIPEGYSVSREKKERFSLILESASTNQTSMYLCASRALAGNYEQYFGPGTRLTVT.

The chain couples TRBV7-9 to TRBJ2-7; D not certain. Trimming removed 2 bases at V and 2 bases at J, with 10 bases between. The CDR3 is 14 amino acids. The germline CDR1 and CDR2 sequences are SEHNR and FQNEAQ (reference sequence). CDR3 DNA sequence: TGTGCCAGCAGCTTATCGGGTGGTCCCTACGAGCAGTACTTC. This sequence encodes CASSLSGGPYEQYF.

The chain carries TRBV19 and TRBJ2-5; a possible D gene is TRBD2 (5 bases). Germline V gives CDR1 LNHDA, CDR2 SQIVND (reference sequence). This CDR3 contains 13 residues. Trimming removed 3 bases from V and 5 bases from J, with 10 bases in between. DNA for the CDR3: TGTGCCAGTAGTATGGTGGGAGTTGAGACCCAGTACTTC. Its protein product is CASSMVGVETQYF.

The V call is TRBV14, the J call TRBJ1-2, with 8 bases aligning to TRBD1. Germline assignment: CDR1 SGHDN and CDR2 FVKESK. Germline trimming cut 3 bases from V and 6 bases from J; bases unmatched to any gene: 6. This CDR3 contains 14 residues. The CDR3 loop is CASSQISGQDGYTF. The CDR3 DNA sequence: TGTGCCAGCAGCCAGATCTCGGGACAGGATGGCTACACCTTC.

The CDR3: CASSDPGWDFNYGYTF. The CDR3 DNA reads TGTGCCAGCAGTGACCCAGGGTGGGACTTTAACTATGGCTACACCTTC. The V gene is TRBV6-1, the J gene TRBJ1-2; the D gene is possibly TRBD1 (5 bases). This CDR3 has 16 amino acids. Germline CDR1 reads MNHNS; CDR2 reads SASEGT. V lost 3 bases and J 1 base, leaving 15 bases between the germline ends.

V gene TRBV29-1 combines with J gene TRBJ2-1; no firm D call. Germline lookup yields CDR1 SQVTM and CDR2 ANQGSEA. The CDR3 runs to 13 residues. The ends were cut back, 7 bases at V and 12 bases at J, with 22 bases in the middle. CDR3 sequence (DNA): TGCAGCGCCAGCGAGATTCCCCGACTTGGGCAGTTCTTC. It yields the protein CSASEIPRLGQFF.

With regard to this clone: One end of the junction does not line up with germline, which may come from a read error. The chain links TRBV7-7 to TRBJ2-1, with TRBD1 identical over 10 bases. Germline loops: CDR1 SSHAT, CDR2 FNYEAQ (reference sequence). There are 14 residues in the CDR3. CDR3 coding DNA: TGTGCTAGCAGCCGCGGGACAGGGGATCGGGAGCAGTTCTTC. As protein: CASSRGTGDREQFF.

This chain connects TRBV7-2 to TRBJ2-7, with 11 bases that match TRBD2. Germline V lookup: CDR1 SGHTA, CDR2 FQGNSA. After removal of 2 bases from V and 0 bases from J, the junction contained 9 bases not matched to a gene. The CDR3 contains 18 residues. The CDR3 DNA is TGTGCCAGCAGCTTAAGGGCTAGCGGGGGGCCTAGCTCCTACGAGCAGTACTTC. Amino acid sequence: CASSLRASGGPSSYEQYF.

The rearrangement joins TRBV5-4 to TRBJ2-5; a possible D gene is TRBD1 (5 bases). The DNA end is more similar to TRBJ2-7, so the J call may be wrong. The CDR3 has 15 residues. The germline V gene encodes CDR1 SGHNT and CDR2 YYREEE (reference sequence). Here the CDR3 reads CASSLKTVYSYEQYF. The CDR3 nucleotides read TGTGCCAGCAGCTTGAAGACAGTATACTCCTACGAGCAGTACTTC.

The chain combines TRBV11-2 with TRBJ2-3; D not resolved. The V gene lost 5 bases and the J gene lost 4 bases, with 10 bases spanning the gap. The CDR3 totals 13 residues. CDR1 is SGHAT, CDR2 FQNNGV, per germline. The CDR3 sequence: CASSPNPADTQYF. The CDR3 DNA is TGTGCCAGCAGCCCCAACCCGGCAGATACGCAGTATTTT.

This CDR3 is CSVGTGYGYTF. CDR3 DNA sequence: TGCAGCGTTGGGACAGGGTATGGCTACACCTTC. V and J are TRBV29-1 and TRBJ1-2, with 8 bases fitting TRBD1. J gave up 5 bases and V 4 bases, and 0 bases lay outside the gene matches. Germline CDR1 is SQVTM and CDR2 is ANQGSEA. This CDR3 has 11 amino acids.

The rearrangement uses TRBV5-1 and TRBJ1-1; D not certain. The V gene lost 0 bases and the J gene lost 6 bases, with 9 bases spanning the gap. The CDR3 has 13 residues. Germline V lookup: CDR1 SGHRS, CDR2 YFSETQ. CDR3: CASSLAGVAEAFF. CDR3 bases: TGCGCCAGCAGCTTGGCCGGGGTGGCTGAAGCTTTCTTT.

The rearrangement uses TRBV6-1 and TRBJ2-7; 9 nucleotides agree with TRBD1. Trimming at V came to 6 bases and at J to 0 bases, leaving 0 bases not matched to a gene. Germline assignment: CDR1 MNHNS and CDR2 SASEGT. This CDR3 has 13 amino acids. CDR3 sequence: CASRTGGSYEQYF. Here the CDR3 DNA reads TGTGCCAGCAGGACAGGGGGCTCCTACGAGCAGTACTTC.

The rearrangement uses TRBV12-5 and TRBJ1-1; D is undetermined. The CDR3 totals 15 residues. The germline gives CDR1 LGHNT, CDR2 FRNRAP. Trimming removed 6 bases at V and 3 bases at J, with 17 bases between. In nucleotides, the CDR3 is TGTGCTAGTGGCCGATACAAGGGCGGGGACACTGAAGCTTTCTTT. It codes for CASGRYKGGDTEAFF.

This chain links TRBV19 with TRBJ1-1; the D gene is possibly TRBD1 (5 bases). V dropped 3 bases and J dropped 4 bases, with 9 bases sitting between them. This CDR3 region has 13 residues. Germline V CDR1 and CDR2: LNHDA, SQIVND (reference sequence). The chain's CDR3 is CASSIGGGTEAFF. The CDR3 nucleotides are TGTGCCAGTAGTATTGGGGGGGGCACTGAAGCTTTCTTT.

The V call is TRBV14, the J call TRBJ1-1; D is unresolved. Germline V gene lookup returns CDR1 SGHDN and CDR2 FVKESK. The ends were cut back, 5 bases at V and 0 bases at J, with 7 bases in the middle. This CDR3 comprises 13 residues. CDR3 in amino acids: CASSRSLNTEAFF. The CDR3 region has the DNA TGTGCCAGCAGCAGGAGCCTGAACACTGAAGCTTTCTTT. Together with reference TRBV14 and TRBJ1-1, the CDR3 gives the full variable domain: EAGVTQFPSHSVIEKGQTVTLRCDPISGHDNLYWYRRVMGKEIKFLLHFVKESKQDESGMPNNRFLAERTGGTYSTLKVQPAELEDSGVYFCASSRSLNTEAFFGQGTRLTVV.

The genes are TRBV7-6 and TRBJ2-7; D may be TRBD2 (5 bases). Germline V lookup: CDR1 SGHVS, CDR2 FNYEAQ. This CDR3 spans 16 amino acids. With 1 base removed from V and 0 bases from J, the gap between germline ends came to 13 bases. CDR3 nucleotides: TGTGCCAGCAGCTTAGGTTCGGTGGGAGCCTCCTACGAGCAGTACTTC. Its protein is CASSLGSVGASYEQYF.

V usage is TRBV7-3 and J usage is TRBJ2-1; TRBD2 matches 10 bases. Trimming cost V 3 bases and J 7 bases; bases outside gene matches: 0. The CDR3 is 13 amino acids. The V gene's germline CDR1 is SGHTA and CDR2 FQGTGA. The CDR3 nucleotides are TGTGCCAGCAGCTTGGGACTAGCGAATGAGCAGTTCTTC. This codes for CASSLGLANEQFF.

The V gene is TRBV5-6, the J gene TRBJ2-7, with 10 bases lining up with TRBD2. Trimming took 2 bases from V and 4 from J; bases not matched to a gene: 3. The germline gives CDR1 SGHDT, CDR2 YYEEEE. The CDR3 spans 14 residues. As DNA, the CDR3 is TGTGCCAGCAGCTTAGTAGCGGGGGGTTACGAGCAGTACTTC. This gives the protein CASSLVAGGYEQYF.

The V gene is TRBV6-1, the J gene TRBJ1-1, with D hard to call. The CDR3 length is 13 residues. Germline V gives CDR1 MNHNS, CDR2 SASEGT. The V and J ends lost 5 bases and 1 base respectively, with 8 bases between them. DNA for the CDR3: TGTGCCAGCAGTTTCCAGGAGAACACTGAAGCTTTCTTT. Translation gives CASSFQENTEAFF.

CDR3 amino acids: CASSLQWNTEAFF. CDR3 sequence (DNA): TGTGCCAGCAGCTTACAGTGGAACACTGAAGCTTTCTTT. This rearrangement joins TRBV11-3 to TRBJ1-1; no clear D. CDR3 length: 13 residues. V was cut by 2 bases and J by 1 base, with 5 bases left in between. From germline, CDR1 is SGHNT and CDR2 YENEEA.

This rearrangement joins TRBV4-3 to TRBJ1-1; no reliable D call. Trimming cost V 1 base and J 5 bases, with 17 bases left between them. CDR3 length equals 16 residues. CDR1 is LGHNA, CDR2 YSLEER, per germline. CDR3 in amino acids: CASSQGAAREITEAFF. DNA for the CDR3: TGCGCCAGCAGCCAAGGGGCCGCGCGGGAGATAACTGAAGCTTTCTTT.